Listed here is a single TCR beta chain. Its antigen is as yet unknown. This record belongs to a study of cytomegalovirus exposure and HLA in healthy donors. The study ran its PCR with 60 Vbeta and 13 Jbeta primers. TCRdb's copy holds only in-frame clones and misses some; the assay was immunoSEQ multiplex PCR. The data contain approximately 180,000 clones, 73% of them seen just once; the ten biggest clones take up around 1.9%. V lost 4 bases to trimming and J lost 5 bases, with 21 bases between them. The V gene's germline CDR1 is SGDLS and CDR2 YYNGEE. The CDR3 covers 16 residues. Study conclusions and caveats: According to an earlier analysis, most TCR beta V segments yielded productive rearrangements about 87% or about 30% of the time.

The sequenced material came from PBMCs. The rearrangement links TRBV9 to TRBJ1-2, with D unclear. The sequence came from a woman in her 30s in good health and CMV-seronegative. The CDR3: CASSPPRRAGEYGYTF. The CDR3 nucleotides are TGTGCCAGCAGCCCTCCCCGGAGGGCAGGAGAGTATGGCTACACCTTC.